One T cell receptor (beta chain) is described in this entry. There is no known antigen for this receptor. No base quality information exists; no much larger clone differs at one position. This sample is part of a study of blood T cells in healthy people across ages (dated by TCRdb to about 2015). In the study overall: In model experiments, template switching captured roughly one uniquely barcoded TCR beta cDNA molecule for every two T cells. Age-related changes in TCR beta repertoire diversity were measured in the study by deep sequencing normalized with unique cDNA molecular identifiers. Four age groups were formed from the donors: young (average roughly 15 years), middle-aged (approximately 40), aged (about 62) and long-lived (roughly 88). To avoid experimental bias, donors of different ages were spread randomly across the sequencing lanes. Using the same blood draw, the study looked at two additional independent replicas of 1 million unique cDNA reads for two donors, one aged 18 to 30 and the other aged 80 or older.

Study-wide findings and limitations: Since profiling was done on bulk unsorted PBMCs, naive and antigen-experienced compartments could not be conclusively compared. Donor CMV infection status was unknown, potentially confounding age-related changes in expanded clonotypes. There was a strong correlation between observed TCR beta diversity and the percentage of naive T cells measured by flow cytometry. The long-lived group showed more naive CD4+ T cells, fewer expanded clones and increased TCR diversity than the aged group, suggesting age selection. Estimates of total diversity from one million sequenced T cells were regarded as lower bounds and underestimates. As age increased, observed TCR beta diversity per million T cells dropped in a roughly linear way, and a significant reduction was already evident by age about 40.

Systemically healthy Caucasian individuals from Russia, around 38 in total and aged roughly 6 to 100 years, were included as donors. Each donor gave ten milliliters of peripheral blood, collected into EDTA-treated Vacutainer tubes. Ficoll-Paque density-gradient centrifugation was used to isolate PBMCs, with at least 6 million obtained per sample. Trizol reagent was used to extract total RNA from the PBMCs, yielding at least 6 micrograms per sample. The percentages of naive CD45RAhigh/CD27high T cells were determined by flow cytometry on a PBMC aliquot from every donor. CDR1 LGHNA and CDR2 YSLEER were looked up in the germline V gene. The CDR3 numbers 15 residues from cysteine through phenylalanine. Only CDR3 DNA remains: 45 bases, in frame from the first base. At the junction V is shortened by 0 bases and J by 8 bases, with 14 bases in between. The library was made by 5' RACE. Data came from an Illumina HiSeq 2500. A second PCR of about 7 to 12 cycles was performed with a sample-barcoded 5' primer and a J-beta primer mix. A unique molecular identifier was introduced onto each TCR beta cDNA molecule by a template-switch 5' adaptor carrying 12 random nucleotides. Each sample yielded at least 3 million CDR3-containing paired-end reads. The Mint cDNA synthesis kit, primed by a TRBC-specific oligonucleotide, was used to synthesize first-strand cDNA from all RNA. After uracil-DNA glycosylase treatment, a first 18-cycle PCR used universal primers M1SS and BC2_uni_R on all cDNA. The study's own analysis went as follows. For normalization, 1 million high-quality reads, each with a distinct molecular identifier, were randomly selected from each sample. Reads with shared molecular identifiers were discarded instead of being binned into consensus sequences. CDR3 identification, clonotype clustering and error correction used MiTCR with a Q25 quality threshold and the strictest error-elimination algorithm. A nonparametric unseen species model with Euler transformation was used to estimate lower-bound total TCR beta diversity. TCRdb reworked the public reads: Q25 trimming with fastp, MiXCR clone assembly, productive beta chains retained. Each record represents a unique CDR3 protein, reported with the most common genes and DNA among its rows. These V and J calls rely on TCRdb rather than the paper's analysis. Present in this sample are nearly 800,000 distinct CDR3 sequences, 56% of which were seen just once. The ten largest clones represent more than 25% of the sample.

The clonotype originates from a man aged 35 to 55 in good health. The sequencing sample was made of blood. This chain joins TRBV4-3 to TRBJ2-4; perhaps TRBD2 is the D gene, with 6 bases matching. The DNA sequence follows: TGCGCCAGCAGCCAAGAAGGCAGGGACTTCGACATTCAGTACTTC. Its amino acids are CASSQEGRDFDIQYF.